The next 18 T cell receptor beta chains were all read from a single sample in a study of OX40 agonist ivuxolimab in advanced cancers. Produced via immunoSEQ multiplex PCR; TCRdb's table is partial and in-frame only. The table lists 15,000 to 20,000 clones, less than 90% of them singletons. The specimen was CD4+ or CD8+ T cells sorted from blood, collected in a trial of the OX40 agonist ivuxolimab. Receptors were obtained from an adult with an advanced solid tumor such as melanoma, head and neck, liver or kidney cancer.

The chain links TRBV29-1 to TRBJ2-7; maybe TRBD2 (6 bases). Germline CDR1 is SQVTM and CDR2 is ANQGSEA. The CDR3 loop spans 12 amino acids. The V end lost 7 bases, the J end lost 2 bases, and 12 bases lay between the germline ends. The DNA of the CDR3 is TGCAGCGGCGGGACCTCGGCCTACGAGCAGTACTTC. Translating gives CSGGTSAYEQYF.

This clone was detected once. The gene calls are TRBV5-4 and TRBJ2-7, with D hard to call. The V end was cut by 0 bases, the J end by 4 bases, with 8 bases between. The length of the CDR3 is 13 residues. CDR1 is SGHNT and CDR2 is YYREEE in the germline V gene (reference sequence). The CDR3, as DNA: TGTGCCAGCAGCTTGGGGCAGCTATACGAGCAGTACTTC. This gives the protein CASSLGQLYEQYF.

This clone has only one observation. The chain has TRBV5-6 and TRBJ1-3, with D uncertain. This CDR3 region has 14 residues. Germline V lookup: CDR1 SGHDT, CDR2 YYEEEE. Deletions cut 3 bases from V and 0 bases from J, with 7 bases between. CDR3 bases: TGTGCCAGCAGCTCCCTCGGCTCTGGAAACACCATATATTTT. Encoded protein: CASSSLGSGNTIYF. Combining the CDR3 with reference TRBV5-6 and TRBJ1-3 gives the whole variable domain DAGVTQSPTHLIKTRGQQVTLRCSPKSGHDTVSWYQQALGQGPQFIFQYYEEEERQRGNFPDRFSGHQFPNYSSELNVNALLLGDSALYLCASSSLGSGNTIYFGEGSWLTVV.

With regard to this clone: The sample holds other DNA sequences that translate to the same CDR3. This sequence joins TRBV6-5 and TRBJ1-1; weak D call: TRBD1 (6 bases). V dropped 4 bases and J dropped 8 bases, with 8 bases sitting between them. The CDR3 has 11 amino acids. Germline-derived CDR1 and CDR2 are MNHEY and SVGAGI. The DNA of the CDR3 is TGTGCCAGCAGTTTCGACAGGGAAGCTTTCTTT. Its translation is CASSFDREAFF.

The rearrangement links TRBV9 to TRBJ1-5, with TRBD1 identical over 7 bases. The V gene end was trimmed by 4 bases and the J gene end by 0 bases; junction bases not matched to a gene: 4. The CDR3 is made up of 15 amino acids. Germline loops: CDR1 SGDLS, CDR2 YYNGEE. The CDR3 protein is CASSRGQSSNQPQHF. As DNA, the CDR3 is TGTGCCAGCAGCCGGGGACAGAGTAGCAATCAGCCCCAGCATTTT.

The chain combines TRBV27 with TRBJ1-5; D unresolved. The germline gives CDR1 MNHEY, CDR2 SMNVEV (reference sequence). V lost 8 bases, J lost 3 bases, and 14 bases lay in between. This CDR3 comprises 14 residues. CDR3 sequence: CASSRSPNNQPQHF. CDR3 coding DNA: TGTGCCAGCTCCAGAAGCCCGAACAATCAGCCCCAGCATTTT.

The chain combines TRBV21-1 with TRBJ2-1. TRBV21-1 is noted as a pseudogene. The CDR3 spans 11 residues. CDR3 in amino acids: CASSKDPRWFF. In DNA form, the CDR3 reads TGTGCCAGCAGCAAAGACCCCCGATGGTTCTTC.

This chain connects TRBV6-4 to TRBJ2-7; a weak D match, TRBD2 (6 bases). CDR1 is MRHNA, CDR2 SNTAGT, per germline. The CDR3 totals 16 residues. V was clipped by 7 bases and J by 6 bases, with 25 bases between them. The CDR3: CASTSRGSPNPGEQYF. The CDR3 region has the DNA TGTGCCAGCACCTCCCGGGGGTCCCCCAATCCTGGCGAGCAGTACTTC.

DNA of the CDR3: TGTGCCAGCAGTTTTCAGGGGGAAGCTTTCTTT. Protein: CASSFQGEAFF. This rearrangement joins TRBV27 to TRBJ1-1, with a weak D call TRBD1 (6 bases). Germline-derived CDR1 and CDR2 are MNHEY and SMNVEV (reference sequence). The CDR3 is 11 residues long. V was cut by 3 bases and J by 8 bases, with 7 bases left in between.

V gene TRBV25-1 combines with J gene TRBJ1-2; 7 nucleotides line up with TRBD1. There are 16 residues in the CDR3. Per the germline V gene, CDR1 is MGHDK and CDR2 is SYGVNS. V lost 2 bases and J lost 5; bases outside the gene matches: 11. In DNA form, the CDR3 reads TGTGCCAGCAGTGAAGGCGCCGGGACAGCCATATATGGCTACACCTTC. Encoded protein: CASSEGAGTAIYGYTF.

The rearrangement links TRBV19 to TRBJ1-2; D gene uncertain. The germline V and J ends were trimmed by 5 bases and 2 bases, with 9 bases remaining between them. This CDR3 spans 13 amino acids. Germline CDR1 LNHDA, CDR2 SQIVND (reference sequence). The CDR3 coding sequence is TGTGCCAGTAGTGGTCCGGACAACTATGGCTACACCTTC. It specifies CASSGPDNYGYTF.

J is TRBJ1-2 and V is TRBV9; D possibly corresponds to TRBD1 (6 bases). The CDR3 totals 15 residues. CDR1 is SGDLS and CDR2 is YYNGEE in the germline V gene. The ends were cut back, 2 bases at V and 6 bases at J, with 17 bases in the middle. CDR3 in DNA: TGTGCCAGCAGCGTTTCGACAGGTACCCGGGATGGCTACACCTTC. It translates to CASSVSTGTRDGYTF. Looking up the rest from reference TRBV9 and TRBJ1-2 gives the full variable domain: DSGVTQTPKHLITATGQRVTLRCSPRSGDLSVYWYQQSLDQGLQFLIQYYNGEERAKGNILERFSAQQFPDLHSELNLSSLELGDSALYFCASSVSTGTRDGYTFGSGTRLTVV.

This clone was counted a few times. The chain employs TRBV19 and TRBJ1-1, with D perhaps matching TRBD1 (6 bases). V was pared by 3 bases and J by 0 bases, with 8 bases between. Germline values: CDR1 LNHDA, CDR2 SQIVND (reference sequence). The CDR3 is made up of 14 amino acids. CDR3 in amino acids: CASSIRQVNTEAFF. In DNA, the CDR3 is TGTGCCAGTAGTATCCGACAGGTGAACACTGAAGCTTTCTTT.

This sequence joins TRBV5-6 and TRBJ1-2; D not certain. The CDR3 consists of 14 residues. Per the germline V gene, CDR1 is SGHDT and CDR2 is YYEEEE. V gave up 4 bases and J gave up 3 bases, with 13 bases separating them. The CDR3: CASSEDLWDYGYTF. CDR3 DNA sequence: TGTGCCAGCAGCGAAGACCTGTGGGACTATGGCTACACCTTC.

This clone has only a few counts. This chain uses TRBV30 with TRBJ1-4; 8 nucleotides line up with TRBD1. Trimming at V came to 4 bases and at J to 8 bases, leaving 9 bases not matched to a gene. This CDR3 region has 14 residues. Germline V lookup: CDR1 GTSNPN, CDR2 SVGIG (reference sequence). CDR3 sequence reads: CAWTAGTGGEKLFF. The CDR3 region has the DNA TGTGCCTGGACCGCCGGGACAGGAGGCGAAAAACTGTTTTTT.

This chain connects TRBV6-5 to TRBJ2-7; D is undetermined. The CDR3 runs 14 residues. CDR1 is MNHEY, CDR2 SVGAGI, per germline. V was trimmed by 6 bases and J by 5 bases, leaving 17 bases between them. CDR3 nucleotides: TGTGCCAGCAGCTCCCTCCGGGCGGCAGACGAGCAGTACTTC. It encodes CASSSLRAADEQYF.

The chain carries TRBV7-6 and TRBJ1-2, with 8 bases identical to TRBD1. V dropped 0 bases and J dropped 0; count of bases not matched to a gene: 3. Germline CDR1 and CDR2: SGHVS and FNYEAQ. This CDR3 comprises 16 residues. The CDR3 here is CASSLAPRGPNYGYTF. The CDR3 DNA sequence: TGTGCCAGCAGCTTAGCCCCCAGGGGGCCTAACTATGGCTACACCTTC.

The gene calls are TRBV7-9 and TRBJ2-5, with D possibly being TRBD1 (5 bases). V was shortened by 2 bases and J by 3 bases, with 10 bases between the two germline ends. Germline V gene data show CDR1 as SEHNR and CDR2 as FQNEAQ (reference sequence). The CDR3 spans 14 residues. The CDR3 nucleotides are TGTGCCAGCAGCTTACTAGGGGCCGAAGAGACCCAGTACTTC. Its protein is CASSLLGAEETQYF.